This T cell receptor beta chain was identified in a study of shared clonotypes between healthy human individuals. Caucasian adults residing in Nashville, Tennessee made up all the donors. Memory CD4+ cells were the fraction left after CD45RA+ naive selection. Generated by immunoSEQ multiplex PCR, the TCRdb table keeps only in-frame clones and is missing some. The data show some 2,100,000 clones, with 90% to 96% seen just once and approximately 0.13% held by the top ten. V was cut by 4 bases and J by 6 bases, with 16 bases left in between. The V gene's germline CDR1 is LNHNV and CDR2 YYDKDF (reference sequence). CDR3 size: 14 residues. General study findings and limits: Sharing across four donors was highest in naive CD4 (roughly 5%) and lowest in memory CD8 (around 0.4%). The study generally estimated greater richness for naive than memory subsets.

With regard to this clone: The antigen is undetermined.

Sequenced input: naive CD4+ T cells sorted from blood. Described subset: CD45RA+ positively selected. This chain joins TRBV15 and TRBJ2-7; no definite D call. This sequence was found in a young man in good health. The CDR3 sequence: CATSKGGSAGEQYF. CDR3 nucleotide sequence: TGTGCCACCAGCAAAGGTGGCAGCGCTGGCGAGCAGTACTTC.